One and the same sample provided the 14 T cell receptor beta chains below, sequenced in a study of cytomegalovirus exposure and HLA in healthy donors. Vbeta (60) and Jbeta (13) primers were used in the PCR. Sequencing used immunoSEQ multiplex PCR; TCRdb keeps in-frame clones, though not all of them. The sample consists of roughly 150,000 clones, 85% of them appearing once. The specimen was PBMCs. The receptor set was obtained from a boy younger than 10 in good health and CMV-seronegative.

The V call is TRBV6-1, the J call TRBJ1-6; D unclear. Germline V gene data show CDR1 as MNHNS and CDR2 as SASEGT. The CDR3 extends over 14 amino acids. The V end lost 1 base, the J end lost 7 bases, and 8 bases lay between the germline ends. DNA for the CDR3: TGTGCCAGCAGTGAAGTTCGAGGGAATTCACCCCTCCACTTT. Its protein is CASSEVRGNSPLHF.

The rearrangement uses TRBV10-2 and TRBJ2-5; 7 nucleotides align to TRBD2. This CDR3 has 13 amino acids. The V gene's germline CDR1 is WSHSY and CDR2 SAAADI. Trimming at V came to 4 bases and at J to 1 base, leaving 0 bases not matched to a gene. The CDR3 DNA reads as TGCGCCAGCAGTGGACTAGCCCAAGAGACCCAGTACTTC. It codes for CASSGLAQETQYF.

The chain carries TRBV4-1 and TRBJ2-1, with D possibly matching TRBD2 (5 bases). V shed 0 bases and J shed 8 bases, with 14 bases lying between them. Germline V gene data show CDR1 as MGHRA and CDR2 as YSYEKL. The CDR3 extends over 15 amino acids. The CDR3 loop is CASSQDYLALDEQFF. CDR3 DNA: TGCGCCAGCAGCCAAGATTATCTAGCCCTAGATGAGCAGTTCTTC.

The chain has TRBV28 and TRBJ1-6; no firm D call. Between the trimmed V and J ends, which lost 4 bases and 9 bases, there was a span of 19 bases. The CDR3 extends over 16 amino acids. The germline CDR1 and CDR2 sequences are MDHEN and SYDVKM. The CDR3 sequence: CASSYRMDLKTSPLHF. In DNA form, the CDR3 reads TGTGCCAGCAGTTATAGAATGGACTTAAAGACTTCACCCCTCCACTTT.

The rearrangement uses TRBV6-1 and TRBJ1-5; the D gene is possibly TRBD1 (6 bases). The V end was cut by 1 base, the J end by 2 bases, with 12 bases between. Looked up from germline, CDR1 is MNHNS and CDR2 is SASEGT. CDR3 length: 16 amino acids. CDR3 loop: CASSEVRGNGNQPQHF. CDR3 in DNA: TGTGCCAGCAGTGAAGTGAGGGGGAATGGCAATCAGCCCCAGCATTTT.

This chain connects TRBV15 to TRBJ2-4; tentatively, D is TRBD1 (5 bases). The CDR3 contains 15 residues. The germline V gene encodes CDR1 LNHNV and CDR2 YYDKDF (reference sequence). The ends were cut back, 0 bases at V and 9 bases at J, with 15 bases in the middle. The CDR3, as DNA: TGTGCCACCAGCAGAGATCAGGGCGGTACGGGCATTCAGTACTTC. Translation: CATSRDQGGTGIQYF.

This clone was seen a handful of times. This chain links TRBV5-1 with TRBJ2-3; 7 bases agree with TRBD2. The CDR3 spans 13 residues. The germline CDR1 and CDR2 sequences are SGHRS and YFSETQ. Trimming at V came to 4 bases and at J to 3 bases, leaving 2 bases not matched to a gene. CDR3 in amino acids: CASSGRETDTQYF. The CDR3 nucleotides are TGCGCCAGCAGCGGGAGGGAAACAGATACGCAGTATTTT. The full variable domain, completed using reference TRBV5-1 and TRBJ2-3, is KAGVTQTPRYLIKTRGQQVTLSCSPISGHRSVSWYQQTPGQGLQFLFEYFSETQRNKGNFPGRFSGRQFSNSRSEMNVSTLELGDSALYLCASSGRETDTQYFGPGTRLTVL.

This chain links TRBV6-6 with TRBJ2-5, with 10 bases identical to TRBD1. The CDR3 has 16 amino acids. Germline V gene data show CDR1 as MNHNY and CDR2 as SVGAGI (reference sequence). The V and J ends lost 5 bases and 2 bases, in that order; junction bases with no gene match: 8. The CDR3 here is CASSLTGGSGQETQYF. In DNA, the CDR3 is TGTGCCAGCAGTCTGACAGGGGGCAGCGGGCAAGAGACCCAGTACTTC.

The rearrangement joins TRBV7-2 to TRBJ2-3, with D perhaps matching TRBD1 (6 bases). Deletions cut 2 bases from V and 6 bases from J, with 15 bases between. From germline, CDR1 is SGHTA and CDR2 FQGNSA. The CDR3 totals 15 residues. The CDR3 nucleotides are TGTGCCAGCAGCTTAACAGGGACGTTCATGGATACGCAGTATTTT. As protein: CASSLTGTFMDTQYF.

The chain is built from TRBV5-4 and TRBJ2-5, with 11 bases that match TRBD2. This CDR3 has 15 amino acids. Germline CDR1 is SGHNT and CDR2 is YYREEE (reference sequence). V shed 2 bases and J 2 bases; nucleotides not matched to a gene: 2. Here the CDR3 reads CASSFRLAGQETQYF. CDR3 nucleotides: TGTGCCAGCAGCTTCCGACTAGCGGGGCAAGAGACCCAGTACTTC.

The V and J genes are TRBV6-4 and TRBJ2-3; no firm D call. The CDR3 runs 12 residues. Trimming shortened V by 6 bases and J by 3 bases, and 7 bases separated the two germline ends. Per germline, CDR1 MRHNA and CDR2 SNTAGT. CDR3 bases: TGTGCCAGCAGGGCAGATACAGATACGCAGTATTTT. Encoded protein: CASRADTDTQYF.

This clone has just a few counts. This chain joins TRBV2 and TRBJ2-7, with 12 bases fitting TRBD2. The CDR3 is made up of 17 amino acids. The germline V gene has CDR1 SNHLY and CDR2 FYNNEI. V shed 1 base and J 3 bases; nucleotides not matched to a gene: 7. The CDR3 region has the DNA TGTGCCAGCAGTGAAGTCCGTCTAGCGGGAGGGGACTACGAGCAGTACTTC. The encoded protein is CASSEVRLAGGDYEQYF.

In its sample, this clone was seen a few times. The V and J genes are TRBV19 and TRBJ2-1; 8 bases align to TRBD1. The CDR3 is 19 residues long. V shed 1 base, J shed 3 bases, and the junction held 14 bases outside the gene matches. Germline V lookup: CDR1 LNHDA, CDR2 SQIVND (reference sequence). CDR3 in amino acids: CASSIVDRGYSLIYNEQFF. The CDR3 DNA sequence: TGTGCCAGTAGTATAGTCGACAGGGGCTATTCTCTTATCTACAATGAGCAGTTCTTC. Based on the CDR3 plus reference TRBV19 and TRBJ2-1, the full variable domain is DGGITQSPKYLFRKEGQNVTLSCEQNLNHDAMYWYRQDPGQGLRLIYYSQIVNDFQKGDIAEGYSVSREKKESFPLTVTSAQKNPTAFYLCASSIVDRGYSLIYNEQFFGPGTRLTVL.

V gene TRBV19 combines with J gene TRBJ2-1; weak D call: TRBD2 (6 bases). Per the germline V gene, CDR1 is LNHDA and CDR2 is SQIVND (reference sequence). V shed 8 bases and J shed 5 bases, with 13 bases lying between them. The CDR3 runs 13 residues. CDR3: CASCGTAHNEQFF. Here the CDR3 DNA reads TGTGCCAGTTGCGGGACTGCCCACAATGAGCAGTTCTTC. Complete variable domain (other parts from reference TRBV19 and TRBJ2-1): DGGITQSPKYLFRKEGQNVTLSCEQNLNHDAMYWYRQDPGQGLRLIYYSQIVNDFQKGDIAEGYSVSREKKESFPLTVTSAQKNPTAFYLCASCGTAHNEQFFGPGTRLTVL.